This T cell receptor (beta chain) is drawn from a study of shared clonotypes between healthy human individuals. The naive CD8 subset, CD45RO-negative cells positively selected for CCR7, excluded terminally differentiated effector memory CD45RA+ cells. This clone was seen a handful of times. The trim removed 5 bases at V and 13 bases at J, leaving 10 bases unmatched. The V gene's germline CDR1 is SGHAT and CDR2 FQNNGV. The CDR3 has 14 amino acids. Study processing details: Filtering differed since immunoSEQ provided only junctions, with no quality scores. Libraries were prepared by immunoSEQ multiplex PCR; TCRdb keeps only in-frame clonotypes and omits some of them. V and J calls plus clone size are reproduced from that table; the DNA served to infer D and trimming. The sample comprises some 2 million clones, about 95% of which are singletons, and 1% to 1.5% rests with the top ten.

Sequencing input: naive CD8+ T cells sorted from blood. The genes are TRBV11-2 and TRBJ1-6; 8 bases map to TRBD1. This receptor was identified in a man between 18 and 35 years old in good health. Here the CDR3 reads CASSTGQGRYPLHF. In DNA form, the CDR3 reads TGTGCCAGCAGCACCGGACAGGGCCGCTACCCCCTCCACTTT.